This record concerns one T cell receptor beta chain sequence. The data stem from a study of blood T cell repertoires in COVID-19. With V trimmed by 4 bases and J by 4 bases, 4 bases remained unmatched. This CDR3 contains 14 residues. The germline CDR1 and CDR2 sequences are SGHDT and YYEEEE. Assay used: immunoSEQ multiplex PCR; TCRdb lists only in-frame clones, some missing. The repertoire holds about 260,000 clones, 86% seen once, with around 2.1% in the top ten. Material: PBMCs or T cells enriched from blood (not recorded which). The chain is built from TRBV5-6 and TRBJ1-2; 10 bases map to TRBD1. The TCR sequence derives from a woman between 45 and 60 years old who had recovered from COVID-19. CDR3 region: CASSPGQGFYGYTF. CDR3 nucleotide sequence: TGTGCCAGCAGCCCGGGACAGGGGTTCTATGGCTACACCTTC.